This entry describes one TCR beta chain. These data belong to a study of human T cells and chemical hapten exposure. Study-level information: The variation in per-sample TCR yields arose mainly from small differences in pooled library volumes.

One entry per CDR3 protein, called by TCRdb with MiXCR from the RACE reads. The profile shows roughly 380,000 distinct CDR3 sequences, 4% to 6% of them singletons. Indicated time point: pre-sensitization, week 0. Indicated treatment: therapeutic diphenylcyclopropenone sensitization with weekly scalp DPC. V shed 6 bases and J 4 bases; nucleotides not matched to a gene: 0. Germline CDR1 reads MGHDK; CDR2 reads SYGVNS. There are 13 residues in the CDR3. The sample consisted of whole blood, taken in connection with sensitization to the hapten diphenylcyclopropenone (DPC). J is TRBJ2-7 and V is TRBV25-1; 13 nucleotides align to TRBD2. The receptor was derived from a woman aged 45 to 65 with alopecia areata. Some clones in this sample may be carry-over from other donors' samples. The chain's CDR3 is CASRTSGRYEQYF. The CDR3 DNA reads TGTGCCAGCAGGACTAGCGGGAGGTACGAGCAGTACTTC.